This T cell receptor (beta chain) was identified in a study of T cell responses to AZD1222 COVID-19 vaccine. The protocol was immunoSEQ multiplex PCR, while the TCRdb copy is restricted to in-frame clones and leaves out a portion. Among some 200,000 clones, around 90% were seen once, and the ten largest hold roughly 27%. Trimming pared 6 bases from V and 8 bases from J, leaving 12 bases between. Germline CDR1 is MNHEY and CDR2 is SVGEGT. The CDR3 loop spans 12 amino acids. The sample consisted of peripheral blood, taken 28 days after the second AZD1222 dose. The source is an adult who received the AZD1222 COVID-19 vaccine. The chain uses TRBV6-2 or TRBV6-3 and TRBJ2-3; D not certain. DNA for the CDR3: TGTGCCAGCAGCGCCTCTGGAACTACGCAGTATTTT. Translated: CASSASGTTQYF.